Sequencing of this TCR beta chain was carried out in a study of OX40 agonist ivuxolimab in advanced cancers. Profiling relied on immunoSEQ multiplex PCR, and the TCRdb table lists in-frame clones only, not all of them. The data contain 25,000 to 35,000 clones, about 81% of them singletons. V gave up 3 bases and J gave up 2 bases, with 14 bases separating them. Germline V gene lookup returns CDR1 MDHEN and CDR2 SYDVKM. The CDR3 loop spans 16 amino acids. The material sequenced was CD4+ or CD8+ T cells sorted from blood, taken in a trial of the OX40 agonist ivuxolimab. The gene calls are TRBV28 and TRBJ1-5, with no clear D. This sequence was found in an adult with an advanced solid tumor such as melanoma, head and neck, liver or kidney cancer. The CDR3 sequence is CASSFYGPMGNQPQHF. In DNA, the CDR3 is TGTGCCAGCAGTTTTTACGGACCCATGGGCAATCAGCCCCAGCATTTT.